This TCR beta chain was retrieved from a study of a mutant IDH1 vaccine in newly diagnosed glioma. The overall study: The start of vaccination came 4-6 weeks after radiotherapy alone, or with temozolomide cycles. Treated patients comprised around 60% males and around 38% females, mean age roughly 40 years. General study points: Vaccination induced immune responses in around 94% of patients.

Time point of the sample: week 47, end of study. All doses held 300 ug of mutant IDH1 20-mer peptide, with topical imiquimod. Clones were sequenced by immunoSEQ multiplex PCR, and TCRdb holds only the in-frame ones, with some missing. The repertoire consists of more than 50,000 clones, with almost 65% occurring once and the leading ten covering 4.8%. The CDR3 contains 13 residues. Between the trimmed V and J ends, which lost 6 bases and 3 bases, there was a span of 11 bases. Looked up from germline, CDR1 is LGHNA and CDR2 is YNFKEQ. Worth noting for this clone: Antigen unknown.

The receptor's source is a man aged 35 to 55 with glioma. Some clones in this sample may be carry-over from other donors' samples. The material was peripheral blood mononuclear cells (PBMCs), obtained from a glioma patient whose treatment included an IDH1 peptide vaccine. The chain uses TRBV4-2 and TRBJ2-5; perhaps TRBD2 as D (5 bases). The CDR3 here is CASSSGLEETQYF. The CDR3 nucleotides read TGTGCCAGCAGTTCAGGACTGGAAGAGACCCAGTACTTC.